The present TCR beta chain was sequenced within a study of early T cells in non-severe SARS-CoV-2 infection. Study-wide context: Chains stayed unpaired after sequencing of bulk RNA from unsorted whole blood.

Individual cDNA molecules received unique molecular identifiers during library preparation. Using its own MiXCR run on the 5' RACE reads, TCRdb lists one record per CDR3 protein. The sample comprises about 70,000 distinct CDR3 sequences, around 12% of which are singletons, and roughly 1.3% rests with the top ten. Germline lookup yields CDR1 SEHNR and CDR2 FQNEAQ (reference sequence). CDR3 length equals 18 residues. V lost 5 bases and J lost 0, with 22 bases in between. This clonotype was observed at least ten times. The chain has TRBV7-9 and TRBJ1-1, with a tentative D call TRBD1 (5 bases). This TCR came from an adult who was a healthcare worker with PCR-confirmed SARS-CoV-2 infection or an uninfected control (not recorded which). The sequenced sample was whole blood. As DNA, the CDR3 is TGTGCCAGCAGCAGTACTCCGGGACTTTCTAAAATGAACACTGAAGCTTTCTTT. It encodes CASSSTPGLSKMNTEAFF. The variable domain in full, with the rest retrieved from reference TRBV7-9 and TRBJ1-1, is DTGVSQNPRHKITKRGQNVTFRCDPISEHNRLYWYRQTLGQGPEFLTYFQNEAQLEKSRLLSDRFSAERPKGSFSTLEIQRTEQGDSAMYLCASSSTPGLSKMNTEAFFGQGTRLTVV.